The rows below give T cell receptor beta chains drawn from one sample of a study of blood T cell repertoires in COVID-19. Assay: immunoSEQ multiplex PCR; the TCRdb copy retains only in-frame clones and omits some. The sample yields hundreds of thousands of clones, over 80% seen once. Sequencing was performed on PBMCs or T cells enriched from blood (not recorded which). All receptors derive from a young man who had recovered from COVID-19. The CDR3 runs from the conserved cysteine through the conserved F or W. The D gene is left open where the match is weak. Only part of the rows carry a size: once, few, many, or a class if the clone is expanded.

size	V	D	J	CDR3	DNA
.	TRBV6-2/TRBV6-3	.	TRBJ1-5	CASSHRVSPAPQHF	TGTGCCAGCAGTCACAGGGTTTCCCCAGCCCCTCAGCATTTT
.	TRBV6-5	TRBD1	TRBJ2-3	CASSRQGAIDTQYF	TGTGCCAGCAGTAGACAGGGGGCAATAGATACGCAGTATTTT
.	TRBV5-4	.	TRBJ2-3	CASSWGLPLTDTQYF	TGTGCCAGCAGCTGGGGACTCCCACTCACAGATACGCAGTATTTT
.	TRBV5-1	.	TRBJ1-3	CASSLVGDIRNTIYF	TGCGCCAGCAGCTTGGTGGGGGACATTAGAAACACCATATATTTT
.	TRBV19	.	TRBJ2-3	CATSVESGTDTQYF	TGTGCCACCTCGGTCGAGTCTGGCACAGATACGCAGTATTTT
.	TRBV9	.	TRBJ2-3	CASSVEGTGITDTQYF	TGTGCCAGCAGCGTAGAGGGAACGGGGATCACAGATACGCAGTATTTT
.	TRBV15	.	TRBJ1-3	CATSRDRGSGNTIYF	TGTGCCACCAGCAGAGACAGGGGCTCTGGAAACACCATATATTTT
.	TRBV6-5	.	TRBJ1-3	CASSPTRDGNTIYF	TGTGCCAGCAGTCCCACGAGGGATGGAAACACCATATATTTT
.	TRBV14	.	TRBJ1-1	CASTGGFNTEAFF	TGTGCCAGCACCGGGGGATTCAACACTGAAGCTTTCTTT
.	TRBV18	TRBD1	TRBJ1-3	CASSPPGQPSGNTIYF	TGTGCCAGCTCACCTCCGGGACAGCCTTCTGGAAACACCATATATTTT
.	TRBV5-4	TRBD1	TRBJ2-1	CASSLMFDRDTYNEQFF	TGTGCCAGCAGCTTGATGTTCGACAGGGACACCTACAATGAGCAGTTCTTC
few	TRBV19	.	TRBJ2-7	CASSVGTHSYEQYF	TGTGCCAGTAGTGTCGGGACACACTCCTACGAGCAGTACTTC
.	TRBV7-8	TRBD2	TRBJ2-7	CASSLGRGDSYEQYF	TGTGCCAGCAGCTTGGGGCGGGGGGACTCCTACGAGCAGTACTTC
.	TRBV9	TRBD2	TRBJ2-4	CASSVASGGGENIQYF	TGTGCCAGCAGCGTAGCTAGCGGGGGGGGCGAAAACATTCAGTACTTC
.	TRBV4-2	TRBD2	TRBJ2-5	CASSQAGGKETQYF	TGTGCCAGCAGCCAAGCGGGGGGAAAAGAGACCCAGTACTTC
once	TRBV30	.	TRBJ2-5	CAWSYRQGLRETQYF	TGTGCCTGGAGTTATAGGCAGGGTCTGCGGGAGACCCAGTACTTC
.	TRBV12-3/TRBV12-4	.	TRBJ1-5	CASSPTGKQPQHF	TGTGCCAGCAGTCCAACAGGGAAGCAGCCCCAGCATTTT
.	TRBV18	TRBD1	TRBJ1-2	CASSPTGKGGYTF	TGTGCCAGCTCACCGACAGGGAAGGGTGGCTACACCTTC
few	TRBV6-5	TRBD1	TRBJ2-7	CASSYSWDRGYEQYF	TGTGCCAGCAGTTACTCGTGGGACAGGGGTTACGAGCAGTACTTC
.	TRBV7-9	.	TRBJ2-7	CASSREYEQYF	TGTGCCAGCAGCCGGGAGTACGAGCAGTACTTC
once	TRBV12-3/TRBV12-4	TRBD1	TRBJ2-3	CASSLGGQVQMYF	TGTGCCAGCAGTTTAGGAGGACAGGTCCAAATGTATTTT
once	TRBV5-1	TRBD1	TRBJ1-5	CASSPGQGGQPQHF	TGCGCCAGCAGCCCCGGACAGGGTGGCCAGCCCCAGCATTTT
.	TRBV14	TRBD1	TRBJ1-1	CASTRGGHFMNTEAFF	TGTGCCAGCACTCGAGGGGGCCACTTCATGAACACTGAAGCTTTCTTT
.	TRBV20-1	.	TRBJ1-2	CSASTGPQEGYTF	TGCAGTGCTAGTACAGGTCCACAGGAGGGCTACACCTTC
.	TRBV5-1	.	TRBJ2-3	CASSLVLGSYSTDTQYF	TGCGCCAGCAGCTTGGTACTAGGGTCATATAGCACAGATACGCAGTATTTT
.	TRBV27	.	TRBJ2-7	CASSPQGTVSYEQYF	TGTGCCAGCAGCCCCCAGGGTACCGTGTCCTACGAGCAGTACTTC
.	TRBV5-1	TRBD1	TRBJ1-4	CASSSPRDRVREKLFF	TGCGCCAGCAGCTCGCCAAGGGACAGGGTACGAGAAAAACTGTTTTTT
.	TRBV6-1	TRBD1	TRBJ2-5	CASSEWVTGLETQYF	TGTGCCAGCAGTGAATGGGTGACAGGGTTAGAGACCCAGTACTTC
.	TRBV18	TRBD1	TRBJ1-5	CASSTTGNSNQPQHF	TGTGCCAGCTCAACGACAGGGAATAGCAATCAGCCCCAGCATTTT
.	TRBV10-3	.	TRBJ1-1	CAISEGFEELNTEAFF	TGTGCCATCAGTGAGGGGTTCGAGGAGTTAAACACTGAAGCTTTCTTT
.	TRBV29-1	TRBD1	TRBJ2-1	CSAGTGDDEQFF	TGCAGCGCCGGGACAGGGGACGATGAGCAGTTCTTC
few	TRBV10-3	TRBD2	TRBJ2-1	CALQREAGHEQFF	TGTGCCCTCCAGCGGGAGGCCGGGCATGAGCAGTTCTTC
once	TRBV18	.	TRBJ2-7	CASSPRPRVGSYEQYF	TGTGCCAGCTCACCACGGCCCAGGGTAGGGTCCTACGAGCAGTACTTC
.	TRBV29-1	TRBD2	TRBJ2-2	CSVVSGAAGELFF	TGCAGCGTTGTTAGCGGGGCCGCCGGGGAGCTGTTTTTT
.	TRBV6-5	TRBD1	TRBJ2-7	CASSRQGSVYEQYF	TGTGCCAGCAGTAGACAGGGGTCAGTCTACGAGCAGTACTTC
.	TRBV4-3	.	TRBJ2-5	CASSQETGGAETQYF	TGCGCCAGCAGCCAAGAAACTGGGGGCGCAGAGACCCAGTACTTC
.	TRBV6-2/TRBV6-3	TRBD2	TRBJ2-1	CASSSIAGGGEQFF	TGTGCCAGCAGTTCCATAGCGGGAGGTGGTGAGCAGTTCTTC
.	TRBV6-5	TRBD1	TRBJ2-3	CASSLGTVSADTQYF	TGTGCCAGCAGTCTAGGGACAGTGAGCGCAGATACGCAGTATTTT
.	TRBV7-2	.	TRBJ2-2	CASSPQTGNTGELFF	TGTGCCAGCAGCCCCCAGACAGGGAACACCGGGGAGCTGTTTTTT
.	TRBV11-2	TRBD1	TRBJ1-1	CASSFETGVNYEAFF	TGTGCCAGCAGCTTCGAGACAGGGGTGAACTATGAAGCTTTCTTT
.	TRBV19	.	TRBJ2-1	CASSLVGKNNEQFF	TGTGCCAGTAGTCTAGTCGGGAAGAACAATGAGCAGTTCTTC
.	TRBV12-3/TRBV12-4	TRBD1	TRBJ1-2	CASSLDRVYGYTF	TGTGCCAGCAGCCTCGACAGGGTATACGGCTACACCTTC
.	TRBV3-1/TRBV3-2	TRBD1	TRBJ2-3	CASSSGGANTDTQYF	TGTGCCAGCAGCTCAGGGGGCGCGAATACAGATACGCAGTATTTT
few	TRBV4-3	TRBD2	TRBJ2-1	CASSQGSGGRYNEQFF	TGCGCCAGCAGCCAAGGGAGCGGGGGGAGATACAATGAGCAGTTCTTC
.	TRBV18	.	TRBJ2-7	CASSPTSSYEQYF	TGTGCCAGCTCACCAACGTCGAGCTACGAGCAGTACTTC
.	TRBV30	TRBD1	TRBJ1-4	CAWSVGLWTGTNEKLFF	TGTGCCTGGAGTGTGGGTTTGTGGACAGGGACTAATGAAAAACTGTTTTTT
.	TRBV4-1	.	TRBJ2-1	CASSLRRGDNEQFF	TGCGCCAGCAGCCTGCGGAGGGGAGACAATGAGCAGTTCTTC
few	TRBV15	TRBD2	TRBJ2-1	CATSRGTSGKFDEQFF	TGTGCCACCAGCAGAGGGACTAGCGGGAAGTTCGATGAGCAGTTCTTC
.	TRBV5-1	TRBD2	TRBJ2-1	CASSLASGSRSSYNEQFF	TGCGCCAGCAGCTTGGCCAGCGGGAGTCGAAGCTCCTACAATGAGCAGTTCTTC
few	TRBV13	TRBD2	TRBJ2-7	CASSLGGRLAGNYEQYF	TGTGCCAGCAGCTTAGGTGGCCGGCTAGCGGGAAACTACGAGCAGTACTTC
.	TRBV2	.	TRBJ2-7	CASSPRQARTYEQYF	TGTGCCAGCAGTCCAAGACAGGCCCGAACCTACGAGCAGTACTTC
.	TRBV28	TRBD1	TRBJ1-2	CASSPGTAVYGYTF	TGTGCCAGCAGCCCCGGGACAGCGGTCTATGGCTACACCTTC
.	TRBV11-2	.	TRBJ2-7	CASSLVGGEQYF	TGTGCCAGCAGCTTAGTAGGAGGCGAGCAGTACTTC